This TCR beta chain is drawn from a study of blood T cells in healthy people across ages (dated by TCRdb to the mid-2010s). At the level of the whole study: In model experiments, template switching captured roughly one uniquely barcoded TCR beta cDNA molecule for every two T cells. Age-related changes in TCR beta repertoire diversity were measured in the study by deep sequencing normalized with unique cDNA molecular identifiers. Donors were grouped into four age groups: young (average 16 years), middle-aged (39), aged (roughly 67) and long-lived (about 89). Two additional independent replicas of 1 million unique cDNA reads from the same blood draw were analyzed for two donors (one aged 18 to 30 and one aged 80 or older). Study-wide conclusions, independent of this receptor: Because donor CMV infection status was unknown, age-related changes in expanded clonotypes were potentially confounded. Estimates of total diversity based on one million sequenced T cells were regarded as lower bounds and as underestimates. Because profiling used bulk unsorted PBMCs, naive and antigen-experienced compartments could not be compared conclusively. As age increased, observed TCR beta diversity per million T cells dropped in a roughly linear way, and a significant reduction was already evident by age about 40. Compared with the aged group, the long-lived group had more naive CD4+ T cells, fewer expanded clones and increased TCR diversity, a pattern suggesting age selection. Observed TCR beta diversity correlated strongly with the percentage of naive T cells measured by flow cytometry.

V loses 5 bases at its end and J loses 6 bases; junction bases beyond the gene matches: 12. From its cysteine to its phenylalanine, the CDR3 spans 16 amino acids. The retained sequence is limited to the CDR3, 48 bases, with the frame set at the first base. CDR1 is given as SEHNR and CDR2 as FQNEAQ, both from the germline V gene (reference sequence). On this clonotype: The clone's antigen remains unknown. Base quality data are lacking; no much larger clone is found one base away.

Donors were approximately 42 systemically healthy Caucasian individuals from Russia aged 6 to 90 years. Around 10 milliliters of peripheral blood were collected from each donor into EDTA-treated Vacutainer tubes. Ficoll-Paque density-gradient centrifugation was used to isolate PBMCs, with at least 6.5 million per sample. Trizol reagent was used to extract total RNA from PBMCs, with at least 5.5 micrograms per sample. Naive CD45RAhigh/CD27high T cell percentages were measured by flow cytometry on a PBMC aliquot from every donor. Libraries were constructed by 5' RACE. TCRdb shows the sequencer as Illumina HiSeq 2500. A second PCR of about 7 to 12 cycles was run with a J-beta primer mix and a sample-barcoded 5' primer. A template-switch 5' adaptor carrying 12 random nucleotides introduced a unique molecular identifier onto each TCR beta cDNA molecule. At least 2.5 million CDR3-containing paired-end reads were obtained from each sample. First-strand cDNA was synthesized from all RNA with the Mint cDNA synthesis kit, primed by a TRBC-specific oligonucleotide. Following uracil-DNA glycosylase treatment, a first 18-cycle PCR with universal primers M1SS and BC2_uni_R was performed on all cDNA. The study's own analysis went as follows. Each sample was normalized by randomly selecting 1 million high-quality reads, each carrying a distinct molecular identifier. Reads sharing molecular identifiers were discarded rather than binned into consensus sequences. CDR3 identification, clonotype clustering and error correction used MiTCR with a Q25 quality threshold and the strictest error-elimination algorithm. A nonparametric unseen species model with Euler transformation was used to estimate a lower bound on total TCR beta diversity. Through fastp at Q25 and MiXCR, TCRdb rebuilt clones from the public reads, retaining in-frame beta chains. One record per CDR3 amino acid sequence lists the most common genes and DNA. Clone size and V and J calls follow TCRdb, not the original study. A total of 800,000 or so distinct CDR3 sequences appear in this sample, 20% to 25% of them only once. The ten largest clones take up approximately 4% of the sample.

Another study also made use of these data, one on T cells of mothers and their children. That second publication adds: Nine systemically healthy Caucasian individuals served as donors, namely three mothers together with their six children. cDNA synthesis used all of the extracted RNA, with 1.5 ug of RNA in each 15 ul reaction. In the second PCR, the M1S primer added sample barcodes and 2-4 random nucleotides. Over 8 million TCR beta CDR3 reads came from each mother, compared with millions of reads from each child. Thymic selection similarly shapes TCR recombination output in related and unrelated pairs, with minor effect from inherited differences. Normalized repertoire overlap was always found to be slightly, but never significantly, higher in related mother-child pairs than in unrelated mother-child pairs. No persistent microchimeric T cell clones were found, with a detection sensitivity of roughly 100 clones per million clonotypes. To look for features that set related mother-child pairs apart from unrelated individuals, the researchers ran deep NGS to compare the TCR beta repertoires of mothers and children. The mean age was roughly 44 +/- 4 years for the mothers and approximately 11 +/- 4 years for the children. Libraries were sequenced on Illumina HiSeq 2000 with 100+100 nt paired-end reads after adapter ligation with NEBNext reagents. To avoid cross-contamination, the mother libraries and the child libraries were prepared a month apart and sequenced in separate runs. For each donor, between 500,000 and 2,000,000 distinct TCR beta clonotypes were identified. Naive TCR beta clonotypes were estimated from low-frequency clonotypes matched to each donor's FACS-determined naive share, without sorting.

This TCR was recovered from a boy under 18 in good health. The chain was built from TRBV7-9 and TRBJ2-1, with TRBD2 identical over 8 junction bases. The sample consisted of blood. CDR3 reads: CASSPMGAGGTNEQFF. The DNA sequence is TGTGCCAGCAGCCCTATGGGCGCGGGGGGAACCAATGAGCAGTTCTTC.